These 26 T cell receptor beta chains originate from one sample sequenced in a study of shared clonotypes between healthy human individuals. TCRdb's copy holds only in-frame clones and misses some; the assay was immunoSEQ multiplex PCR. Here the sample spans about 2,500,000 clones, around nine tenths being singletons. The material sequenced was naive CD4+ T cells sorted from blood. Subset of the sample: CD45RA+ positively selected. These receptors were collected from a man younger than 35 in good health.

This clone has only one observation. Other DNA sequences in the same sample also yield this CDR3. The rearrangement joins TRBV27 to TRBJ1-3; possible D gene TRBD1, 5 bases. CDR3 length: 14 amino acids. V gave up 2 bases and J gave up 1 base, with 6 bases separating them. The V gene's germline CDR1 is MNHEY and CDR2 SMNVEV (reference sequence). CDR3 sequence: CASSLRGSGNTIYF. The CDR3 nucleotides read TGTGCCAGCAGTTTAAGGGGTTCTGGAAACACCATATATTTT.

This chain links TRBV19 with TRBJ2-3; D call uncertain. Trimming left V 6 bases short and J 0 bases short, with 13 bases between. CDR3 length: 15 residues. The germline V gene has CDR1 LNHDA and CDR2 SQIVND (reference sequence). The DNA for the CDR3 is TGTGCCAGTAGGCCTTTGGGTTCTAGCACAGATACGCAGTATTTT. This encodes CASRPLGSSTDTQYF.

The CDR3 loop is CASSPNYQQFF. The CDR3 region has the DNA TGTGCCAGCAGCCCAAACTACCAGCAGTTCTTC. The chain has TRBV7-9 and TRBJ2-1; D unresolved. The germline V and J ends were trimmed by 5 bases and 11 bases, with 10 bases remaining between them. The CDR3 totals 11 residues. Germline CDR1 SEHNR, CDR2 FQNEAQ (reference sequence).

This clone was observed a single time. V usage is TRBV5-1 and J usage is TRBJ2-1; TRBD2 is a possible D gene (6 bases). CDR3 size: 14 residues. V was pared by 2 bases and J by 4 bases, with 10 bases between. Germline loops: CDR1 SGHRS, CDR2 YFSETQ. DNA for the CDR3: TGCGCCAGCAGCTTTAGGGAGGCGTACAATGAGCAGTTCTTC. Translated: CASSFREAYNEQFF.

The J gene is TRBJ2-7, the V gene TRBV5-4, with TRBD2 as a possible D gene (5 bases). The germline V gene has CDR1 SGHNT and CDR2 YYREEE (reference sequence). The CDR3 is 14 amino acids. V was pared by 5 bases and J by 4 bases, with 16 bases between. The CDR3 sequence: CASSNIGLAYEQYF. The CDR3 DNA follows: TGTGCCAGCAGTAATATAGGACTGGCATACGAGCAGTACTTC.

V and J are TRBV6-5 and TRBJ2-3; possible D gene TRBD2, 7 bases. V lost 10 bases, J lost 10 bases, and 15 bases lay in between. The CDR3 length is 11 residues. Germline V gene lookup returns CDR1 MNHEY and CDR2 SVGAGI. CDR3 loop: CATLAGAAQYF. Written as DNA, the CDR3 is TGTGCCACCCTGGCGGGGGCAGCGCAGTATTTT.

This chain links TRBV5-4 with TRBJ2-5; the D is unclear. Gene TRBJ2-7 matches the end of the DNA better, so the J call may be wrong. This CDR3 spans 12 amino acids. Germline-derived CDR1 and CDR2 are SGHNT and YYREEE (reference sequence). For the CDR3, the DNA is TGTGCCAGCAGCTTGGGCGCTTACGAGCAGTACTTC. Protein product: CASSLGAYEQYF.

The chain couples TRBV7-3 to TRBJ2-2; D remains ambiguous. Germline V gene sequence: CDR1 SGHTA, CDR2 FQGTGA. CDR3 length: 15 residues. V was pared by 4 bases and J by 2 bases, with 11 bases between. CDR3 DNA sequence: TGTGCCAGCAGCTCCCATGCAGGAAACACCGGGGAGCTGTTTTTT. Encoded protein: CASSSHAGNTGELFF.

The V and J genes are TRBV9 and TRBJ1-6, with D hard to call. The CDR3 is made up of 14 amino acids. The V gene's germline CDR1 is SGDLS and CDR2 YYNGEE. V was clipped by 6 bases and J by 5 bases, with 12 bases between them. For the CDR3, the DNA is TGTGCCAGCACTCAAGGGAATGATAATTCACCCCTCCACTTT. Its translation: CASTQGNDNSPLHF.

The chain employs TRBV13 and TRBJ1-3; no clear D. Trimming cost V 5 bases and J 0 bases, with 14 bases left between them. Germline V lookup: CDR1 PRHDT, CDR2 FYEKMQ (reference sequence). CDR3 length: 16 amino acids. CDR3 DNA: TGTGCCAGCAGCCCTAGGACGGGTTCCTCTGGAAACACCATATATTTT. Protein sequence: CASSPRTGSSGNTIYF.

This clone was counted a single time. The rearrangement joins TRBV18 to TRBJ2-1; D is ambiguous. This CDR3 has 16 amino acids. V was clipped by 6 bases and J by 2 bases, with 17 bases between them. Germline V lookup: CDR1 KGHSH, CDR2 LQKENI. In nucleotides, the CDR3 is TGTGCCAGCTCCCGAGGTCCCACTAACACCTACAATGAGCAGTTCTTC. Translating it yields CASSRGPTNTYNEQFF.

The rearrangement uses TRBV9 and TRBJ1-3; D gene ambiguous. Germline lookup yields CDR1 SGDLS and CDR2 YYNGEE. V lost 0 bases, J lost 3 bases, and 10 bases lay in between. The CDR3 has 15 amino acids. DNA of the CDR3: TGTGCCAGCAGCGTAGGCGGCGAAGGTGGAAACACCATATATTTT. Translation: CASSVGGEGGNTIYF. The full variable domain, its missing parts supplied by reference TRBV9 and TRBJ1-3, is DSGVTQTPKHLITATGQRVTLRCSPRSGDLSVYWYQQSLDQGLQFLIQYYNGEERAKGNILERFSAQQFPDLHSELNLSSLELGDSALYFCASSVGGEGGNTIYFGEGSWLTVV.

V is TRBV29-1 and J is TRBJ2-7, with TRBD2 matching 13 bases. The ends lost 7 bases at V and 1 base at J; junction bases unmatched: 13. The germline CDR1 and CDR2 sequences are SQVTM and ANQGSEA. This CDR3 has 17 amino acids. Here the CDR3 reads CSADGVRLAGGSYEQYF. The CDR3 region has the DNA TGCAGCGCGGACGGAGTGAGACTAGCGGGAGGTTCCTACGAGCAGTACTTC.

The gene calls are TRBV7-2 and TRBJ1-1, with no clear D. Germline-derived CDR1 and CDR2 are SGHTA and FQGNSA. The CDR3 loop spans 13 amino acids. V lost 5 bases to trimming and J lost 1 base, with 8 bases between them. CDR3 region: CASSQVSNTEAFF. The CDR3 region has the DNA TGTGCCAGCAGCCAAGTTTCGAACACTGAAGCTTTCTTT.

This sequence joins TRBV6-1 and TRBJ1-4, with D hard to call. The length of the CDR3 is 15 residues. CDR1 is MNHNS, CDR2 SASEGT, per germline. The ends were cut back, 1 base at V and 5 bases at J, with 11 bases in the middle. CDR3 amino acids: CASSEDWQQNEKLFF. In nucleotides, the CDR3 is TGTGCCAGCAGTGAAGATTGGCAGCAGAATGAAAAACTGTTTTTT.

The genes are TRBV27 and TRBJ2-1; D is unclear. The germline V and J ends were trimmed by 6 bases and 7 bases, with 16 bases remaining between them. The CDR3 has 14 residues. Germline CDR1 MNHEY, CDR2 SMNVEV (reference sequence). For the CDR3, the DNA is TGTGCCAGCAGCCCTCCGCAGAACGTGAATGAGCAGTTCTTC. Translation gives CASSPPQNVNEQFF.

V gene TRBV6-6 combines with J gene TRBJ2-5; 13 bases agree with TRBD2. V lost 5 bases, J lost 2 bases, and 5 bases stayed unmatched. Germline CDR1 is MNHNY and CDR2 is SVGAGI (reference sequence). The length of the CDR3 is 16 residues. CDR3 bases: TGTGCCAGCAGTAGGGGGACTAGCGGGAAACAAGAGACCCAGTACTTC. Its translation: CASSRGTSGKQETQYF.

A note on this clone: The sample contains more than one DNA sequence encoding this CDR3. The J gene is TRBJ1-4, the V gene TRBV30; no clear D gene. CDR1 and CDR2 from the germline V gene are GTSNPN and SVGIG (reference sequence). The germline V and J ends were trimmed by 0 bases and 5 bases, with 10 bases remaining between them. There are 14 residues in the CDR3. CDR3 nucleotide sequence: TGTGCCTGGAGTGTACCCGGGAGGAATGAAAAACTGTTTTTT. This codes for CAWSVPGRNEKLFF. The full variable domain, in which reference TRBV30 and TRBJ1-4 provide the parts outside the CDR3, is SQTIHQWPATLVQPVGSPLSLECTVEGTSNPNLYWYRQAAGRGLQLLFYSVGIGQISSEVPQNLSASRPQDRQFILSSKKLLLSDSGFYLCAWSVPGRNEKLFFGSGTQLSVL.

This rearrangement joins TRBV20-1 to TRBJ1-1; D might be TRBD1 (6 bases). CDR1 and CDR2 from the germline V gene are DFQATT and SNEGSKA (reference sequence). CDR3 length equals 11 residues. V was pared by 6 bases and J by 11 bases, with 16 bases between. CDR3: CSARLLTGAFF. The CDR3, as DNA: TGCAGTGCCAGATTACTCACAGGGGCTTTCTTT.

This clone was counted once. J is TRBJ2-7 and V is TRBV7-2, with unresolved D. V was clipped by 0 bases and J by 3 bases, with 9 bases between them. Germline V gene sequence: CDR1 SGHTA, CDR2 FQGNSA. CDR3 length equals 14 residues. For the CDR3, the DNA is TGTGCCAGCAGCTTAGCCCAACTGGGCTACGAGCAGTACTTC. Its translation is CASSLAQLGYEQYF.

The genes are TRBV19 and TRBJ1-6, with a tentative D call TRBD1 (5 bases). Germline-derived CDR1 and CDR2 are LNHDA and SQIVND (reference sequence). The CDR3 runs to 15 residues. V was shortened by 7 bases and J by 5 bases, with 15 bases between the two germline ends. CDR3 sequence (DNA): TGTGCCAGTACCATCGGGGGACGGAATAATTCACCCCTCCACTTT. Protein sequence: CASTIGGRNNSPLHF. Variable domain in full (rest from reference TRBV19 and TRBJ1-6): DGGITQSPKYLFRKEGQNVTLSCEQNLNHDAMYWYRQDPGQGLRLIYYSQIVNDFQKGDIAEGYSVSREKKESFPLTVTSAQKNPTAFYLCASTIGGRNNSPLHFGNGTRLTVT.

This chain joins TRBV5-5 and TRBJ1-1; weak D call: TRBD1 (6 bases). Germline V gives CDR1 SGHKS, CDR2 YYEKEE (reference sequence). V gave up 4 bases and J gave up 5 bases, with 15 bases separating them. CDR3 size: 14 residues. Here the CDR3 DNA reads TGTGCCAGCAGCCCGATGGAAAGGGGGACTGAAGCTTTCTTT. It is translated as CASSPMERGTEAFF. Full variable domain (rest looked up from reference TRBV5-5 and TRBJ1-1): DAGVTQSPTHLIKTRGQQVTLRCSPISGHKSVSWYQQVLGQGPQFIFQYYEKEERGRGNFPDRFSARQFPNYSSELNVNALLLGDSALYLCASSPMERGTEAFFGQGTRLTVV.

The gene calls are TRBV30 and TRBJ1-6; 7 positions match TRBD1. Germline loops: CDR1 GTSNPN, CDR2 SVGIG (reference sequence). With V trimmed by 4 bases and J by 4 bases, 7 bases remained unmatched. This CDR3 contains 15 residues. The CDR3 DNA reads TGTGCCTGGACTACAGGGGACCCATATAATTCACCCCTCCACTTT. Translation: CAWTTGDPYNSPLHF.

Regarding this clone: This sample includes further DNA sequences coding for the same CDR3. This rearrangement joins TRBV18 to TRBJ1-1; weak D call: TRBD1 (5 bases). This CDR3 is built from 15 residues. Trimming removed 3 bases from V and 0 bases from J, with 11 bases in between. Germline values: CDR1 KGHSH, CDR2 LQKENI. In DNA, the CDR3 is TGTGCCAGCTCACCCCGGGGGACGATGAACACTGAAGCTTTCTTT. It is translated as CASSPRGTMNTEAFF.

This chain uses TRBV2 with TRBJ2-1; D ambiguous. CDR3 size: 16 residues. Germline-derived CDR1 and CDR2 are SNHLY and FYNNEI. V was cut by 0 bases and J by 2 bases, with 11 bases left in between. CDR3 DNA: TGTGCCAGCAGTGAAGCAAGGCAGCCACCCTACAATGAGCAGTTCTTC. This encodes CASSEARQPPYNEQFF.

This rearrangement joins TRBV7-6 to TRBJ2-3; the match to TRBD2 covers 8 bases. The CDR3 sequence is 18 residues long. With 1 base clipped from V and 2 bases from J, the junction kept 11 bases outside the gene matches. Germline CDR1 and CDR2: SGHVS and FNYEAQ. The CDR3 sequence is CASSLVTLAGGNTDTQYF. For the CDR3, the DNA is TGTGCCAGCAGCTTAGTAACCCTGGCGGGGGGTAACACAGATACGCAGTATTTT.